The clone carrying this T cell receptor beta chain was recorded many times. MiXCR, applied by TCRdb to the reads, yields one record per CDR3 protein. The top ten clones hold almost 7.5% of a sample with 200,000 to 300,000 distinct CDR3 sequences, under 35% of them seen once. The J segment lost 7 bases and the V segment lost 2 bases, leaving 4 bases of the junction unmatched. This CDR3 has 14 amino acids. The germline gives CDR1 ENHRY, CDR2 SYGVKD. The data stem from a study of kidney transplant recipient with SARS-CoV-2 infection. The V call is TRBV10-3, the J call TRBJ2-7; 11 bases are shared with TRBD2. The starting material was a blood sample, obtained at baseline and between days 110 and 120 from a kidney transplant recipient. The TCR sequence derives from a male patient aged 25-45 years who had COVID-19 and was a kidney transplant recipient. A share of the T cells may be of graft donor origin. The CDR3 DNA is TGTGCCATCAGTGAGGGACTAGCGGGTCGTGAGCAGTACTTC. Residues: CAISEGLAGREQYF.